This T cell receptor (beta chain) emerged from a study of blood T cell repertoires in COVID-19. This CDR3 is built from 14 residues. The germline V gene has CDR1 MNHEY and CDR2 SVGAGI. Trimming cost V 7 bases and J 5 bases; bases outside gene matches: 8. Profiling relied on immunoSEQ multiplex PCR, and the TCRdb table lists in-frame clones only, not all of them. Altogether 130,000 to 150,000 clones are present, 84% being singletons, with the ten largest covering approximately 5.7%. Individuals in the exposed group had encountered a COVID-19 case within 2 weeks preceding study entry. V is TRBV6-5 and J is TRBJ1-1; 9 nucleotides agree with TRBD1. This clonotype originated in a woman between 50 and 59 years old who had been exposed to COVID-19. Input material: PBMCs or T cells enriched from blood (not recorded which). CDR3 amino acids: CASTTTGGRTEAFF. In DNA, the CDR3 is TGTGCCAGCACCACCACAGGGGGCCGGACTGAAGCTTTCTTT.